This T cell receptor (beta chain) comes out of a study of blood T cell repertoires in COVID-19. At the level of the study: Acute and convalescent COVID-19 specimens originated in the United States, Italy and Spain. PBMCs, B-cell-depleted T cells, or T cells were the source of the cDNA or gDNA that made up the material.

Sequenced by immunoSEQ multiplex PCR; TCRdb stores in-frame clones only, minus some. Among under 150,000 clones listed, 80% to 90% were seen once. The CDR3 spans 11 residues. Germline V gene lookup returns CDR1 SGHAT and CDR2 FQNNGV. Trimming left V 5 bases short and J 4 bases short, with 5 bases between. Only a few counts were recorded for this clone. The sequence came from a human donor in a cohort sampled during active COVID-19. Material: peripheral blood. The chain carries TRBV11-2 and TRBJ1-2; D is uncertain. The chain's CDR3 is CASSLTYGYTF. CDR3 sequence (DNA): TGTGCCAGCAGCCTAACCTATGGCTACACCTTC.